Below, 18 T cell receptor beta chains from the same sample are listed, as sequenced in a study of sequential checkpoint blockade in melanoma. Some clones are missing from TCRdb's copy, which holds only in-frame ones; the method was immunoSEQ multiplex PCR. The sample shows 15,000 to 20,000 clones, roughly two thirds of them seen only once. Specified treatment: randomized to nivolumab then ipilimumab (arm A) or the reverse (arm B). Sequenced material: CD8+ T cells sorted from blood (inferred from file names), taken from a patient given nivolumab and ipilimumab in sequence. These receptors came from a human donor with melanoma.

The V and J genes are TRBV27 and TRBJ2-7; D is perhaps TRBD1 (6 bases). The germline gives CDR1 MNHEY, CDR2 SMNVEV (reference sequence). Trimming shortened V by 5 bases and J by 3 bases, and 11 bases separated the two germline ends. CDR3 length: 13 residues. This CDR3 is CASSLGTNYEQYF. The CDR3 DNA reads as TGTGCCAGCAGTCTGGGGACAAACTACGAGCAGTACTTC.

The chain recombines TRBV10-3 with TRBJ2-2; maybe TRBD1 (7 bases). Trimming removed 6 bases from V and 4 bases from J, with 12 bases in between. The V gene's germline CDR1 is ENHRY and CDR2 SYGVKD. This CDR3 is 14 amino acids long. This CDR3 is CAIRRDSGTGELFF. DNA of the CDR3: TGTGCCATCAGGCGGGACAGCGGCACCGGGGAGCTGTTTTTT.

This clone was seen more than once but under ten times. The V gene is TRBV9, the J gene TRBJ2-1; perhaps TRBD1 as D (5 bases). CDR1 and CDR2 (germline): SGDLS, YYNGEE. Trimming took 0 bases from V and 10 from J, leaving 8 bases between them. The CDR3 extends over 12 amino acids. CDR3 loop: CASSVDQGEQFF. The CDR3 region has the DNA TGTGCCAGCAGCGTAGACCAGGGCGAGCAGTTCTTC.

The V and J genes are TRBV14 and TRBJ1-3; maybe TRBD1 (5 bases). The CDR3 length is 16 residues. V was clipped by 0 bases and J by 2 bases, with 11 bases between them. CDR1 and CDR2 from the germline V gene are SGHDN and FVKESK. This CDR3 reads CASSQDQGGAGNTIYF. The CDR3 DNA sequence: TGTGCCAGCAGCCAAGATCAGGGAGGGGCTGGAAACACCATATATTTT.

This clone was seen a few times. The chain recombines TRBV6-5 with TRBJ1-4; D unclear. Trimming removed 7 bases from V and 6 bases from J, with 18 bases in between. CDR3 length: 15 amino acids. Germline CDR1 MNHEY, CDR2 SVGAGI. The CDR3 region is CASKIQVLAHEKLFF. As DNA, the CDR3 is TGTGCCAGCAAAATCCAGGTCCTCGCTCATGAAAAACTGTTTTTT.

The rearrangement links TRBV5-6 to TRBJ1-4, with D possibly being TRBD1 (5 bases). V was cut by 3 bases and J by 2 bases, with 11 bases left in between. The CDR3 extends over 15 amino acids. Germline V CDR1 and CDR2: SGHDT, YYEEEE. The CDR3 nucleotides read TGTGCCAGCAGCTACGAGACAGACACTAATGAAAAACTGTTTTTT. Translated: CASSYETDTNEKLFF.

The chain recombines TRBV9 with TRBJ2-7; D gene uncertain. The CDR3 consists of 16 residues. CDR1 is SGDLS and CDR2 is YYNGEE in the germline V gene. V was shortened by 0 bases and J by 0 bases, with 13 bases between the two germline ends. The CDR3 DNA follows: TGTGCCAGCAGCGTAGGGGTAGCCCTCAGCTCCTACGAGCAGTACTTC. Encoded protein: CASSVGVALSSYEQYF.

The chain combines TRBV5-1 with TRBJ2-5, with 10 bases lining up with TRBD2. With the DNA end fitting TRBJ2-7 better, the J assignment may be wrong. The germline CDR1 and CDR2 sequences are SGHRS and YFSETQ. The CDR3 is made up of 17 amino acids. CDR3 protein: CASSLVRTSGASYEQYF. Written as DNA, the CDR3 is TGCGCCAGCAGCTTGGTTAGGACTAGCGGAGCCTCCTACGAGCAGTACTTC.

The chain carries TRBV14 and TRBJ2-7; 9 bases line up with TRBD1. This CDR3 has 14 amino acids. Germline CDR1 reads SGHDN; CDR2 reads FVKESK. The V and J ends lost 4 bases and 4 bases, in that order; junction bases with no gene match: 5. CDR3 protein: CASSRSGQGYEQYF. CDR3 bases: TGTGCCAGCAGCCGCTCAGGACAGGGGTACGAGCAGTACTTC.

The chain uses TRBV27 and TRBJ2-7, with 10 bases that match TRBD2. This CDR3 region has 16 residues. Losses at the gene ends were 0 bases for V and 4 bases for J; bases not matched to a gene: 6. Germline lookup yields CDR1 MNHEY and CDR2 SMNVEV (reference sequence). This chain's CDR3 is CASSLSGLAGVYEQYF. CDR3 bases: TGTGCCAGCAGTTTATCAGGGCTAGCGGGAGTATACGAGCAGTACTTC.

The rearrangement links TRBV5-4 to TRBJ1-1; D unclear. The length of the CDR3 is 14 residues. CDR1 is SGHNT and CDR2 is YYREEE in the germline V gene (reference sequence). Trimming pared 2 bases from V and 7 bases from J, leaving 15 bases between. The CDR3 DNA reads TGTGCCAGCAGCTTAACTACCGCCGGGGATGAAGCTTTCTTT. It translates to CASSLTTAGDEAFF.

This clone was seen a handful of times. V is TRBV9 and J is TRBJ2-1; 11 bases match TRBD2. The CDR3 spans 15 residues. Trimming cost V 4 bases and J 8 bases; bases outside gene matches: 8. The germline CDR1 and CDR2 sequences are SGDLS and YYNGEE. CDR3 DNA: TGTGCCAGCAGCCTTAGACTAGCGGGGTTGGATGAGCAGTTCTTC. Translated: CASSLRLAGLDEQFF.

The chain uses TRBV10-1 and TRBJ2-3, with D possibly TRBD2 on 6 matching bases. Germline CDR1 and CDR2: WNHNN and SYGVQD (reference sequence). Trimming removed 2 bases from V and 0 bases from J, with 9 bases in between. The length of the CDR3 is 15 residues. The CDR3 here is CASSELRGSTDTQYF. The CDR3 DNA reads TGCGCCAGCAGTGAGCTGCGGGGAAGCACAGATACGCAGTATTTT.

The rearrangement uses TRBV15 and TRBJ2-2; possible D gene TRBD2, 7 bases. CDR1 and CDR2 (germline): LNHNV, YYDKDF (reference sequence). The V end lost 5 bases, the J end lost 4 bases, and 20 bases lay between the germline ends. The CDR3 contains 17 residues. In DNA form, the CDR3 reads TGTGCCACCAGCGGGCGCGGGAACAGGGAGGGCACCGGGGAGCTGTTTTTT. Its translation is CATSGRGNREGTGELFF.

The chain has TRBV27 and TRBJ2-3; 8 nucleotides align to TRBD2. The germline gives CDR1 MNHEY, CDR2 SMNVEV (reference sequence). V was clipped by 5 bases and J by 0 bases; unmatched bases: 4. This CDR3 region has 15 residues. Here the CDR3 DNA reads TGTGCCAGCAGTCCGAGCGGGAGTAGCACAGATACGCAGTATTTT. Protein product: CASSPSGSSTDTQYF.

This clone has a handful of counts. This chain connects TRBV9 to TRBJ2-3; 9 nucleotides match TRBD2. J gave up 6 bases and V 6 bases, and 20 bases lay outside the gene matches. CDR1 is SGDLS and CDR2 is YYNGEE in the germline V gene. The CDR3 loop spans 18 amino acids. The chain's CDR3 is CASTQGGLGGGAEDTQYF. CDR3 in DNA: TGTGCCAGCACCCAGGGAGGGCTTGGCGGGGGGGCCGAGGATACGCAGTATTTT.

The CDR3 bases are TGTGCCAGCAGTTTCGGGGATACCTACGAGCAGTACTTC. It specifies CASSFGDTYEQYF. The rearrangement uses TRBV27 and TRBJ2-7; D perhaps matches TRBD2 (5 bases). Germline V CDR1 and CDR2: MNHEY, SMNVEV (reference sequence). The CDR3 loop spans 13 amino acids. V was cut by 3 bases and J by 2 bases, with 8 bases left in between.

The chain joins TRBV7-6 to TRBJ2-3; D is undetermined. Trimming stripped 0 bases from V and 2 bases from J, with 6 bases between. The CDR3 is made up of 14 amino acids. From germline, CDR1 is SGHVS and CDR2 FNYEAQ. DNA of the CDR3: TGTGCCAGCAGCTTAGCGGAGCTCACAGATACGCAGTATTTT. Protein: CASSLAELTDTQYF.